This T cell receptor (beta chain) emerged from a study of molecular identifiers for immune sequencing clone quantification. Trimming took off 3 bases at V and 2 bases at J, with 10 bases between the two ends. The CDR3 has 14 amino acids. CDR1 and CDR2 (germline): MNHEY, SMNVEV (reference sequence). At least ten counts were recorded for this clonotype. Using its own MiXCR run on the PCR reads, TCRdb lists one record per CDR3 protein. This table has just over 40,000 distinct CDR3 sequences, less than 20% appearing once. Specimen: naive CD8+ T cells from blood, with Jurkat cell RNA spiked in. Documented subset: FACS-sorted CD8+CD4-CCR7+CD45RA+ naive T cells. This clonotype originated in a human donor in good health. Some libraries in this study had Jurkat cell RNA spiked in. V and J are TRBV27 and TRBJ1-1; unclear D gene. The CDR3 nucleotides are TGTGCCAGCAGTTTTGGTGCAGGTAACACTGAAGCTTTCTTT. Its translation: CASSFGAGNTEAFF.